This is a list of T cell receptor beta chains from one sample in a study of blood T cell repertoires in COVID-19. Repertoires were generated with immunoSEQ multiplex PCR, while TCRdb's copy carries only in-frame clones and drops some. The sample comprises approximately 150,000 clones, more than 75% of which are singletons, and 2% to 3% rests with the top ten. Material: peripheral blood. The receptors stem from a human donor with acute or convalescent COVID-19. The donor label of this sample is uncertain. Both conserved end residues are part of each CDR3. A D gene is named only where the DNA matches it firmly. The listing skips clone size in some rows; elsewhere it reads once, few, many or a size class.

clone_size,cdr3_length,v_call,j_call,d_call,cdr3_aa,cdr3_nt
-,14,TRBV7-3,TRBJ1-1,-,CASSPTQGNTEAFF,TGTGCCAGCAGCCCAACTCAGGGGAACACTGAAGCTTTCTTT
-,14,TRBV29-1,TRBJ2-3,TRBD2,CSVGLAGVADTQYF,TGCAGCGTTGGACTAGCGGGAGTGGCAGATACGCAGTATTTT
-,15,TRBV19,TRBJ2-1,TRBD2,CASSKLLAGYNEQFF,TGTGCCAGTAGCAAGTTACTAGCGGGGTACAATGAGCAGTTCTTC
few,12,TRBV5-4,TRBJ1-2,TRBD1,CASSRTGDGYTF,TGTGCCAGCAGCCGGACAGGGGATGGCTACACCTTC
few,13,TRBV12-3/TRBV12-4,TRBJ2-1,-,CASRDSGYNEQFF,TGTGCCAGCAGGGACAGTGGCTACAATGAGCAGTTCTTC
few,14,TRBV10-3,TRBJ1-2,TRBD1,CAISEGTGGGGYTF,TGTGCCATCAGTGAGGGGACAGGGGGCGGAGGCTACACCTTC
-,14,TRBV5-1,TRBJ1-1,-,CASSSTVLNTEAFF,TGCGCCAGCAGCTCGACAGTACTTAACACTGAAGCTTTCTTT
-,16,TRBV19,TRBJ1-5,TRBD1,CASSIVGSGGGQPQHF,TGTGCCAGTAGTATAGTTGGGTCAGGGGGCGGGCAGCCCCAGCATTTT
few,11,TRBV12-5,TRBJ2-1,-,CASGLFGEQFF,TGTGCTAGTGGCCTATTCGGTGAGCAGTTCTTC
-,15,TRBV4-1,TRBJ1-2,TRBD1,CASSQGQEVVYGYTF,TGCGCCAGCAGCCAGGGACAGGAGGTAGTCTATGGCTACACCTTC
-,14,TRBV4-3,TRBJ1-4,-,CASSQSNLNEKLFF,TGCGCCAGCAGCCAAAGCAACCTTAATGAAAAACTGTTTTTT
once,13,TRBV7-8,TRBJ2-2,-,CASSPSVLGELFF,TGTGCCAGCAGCCCCTCCGTCCTCGGGGAGCTGTTTTTT